This TCR beta chain comes out of a study of blood T cell repertoires in COVID-19. Study at large: In each case, the material was cDNA or gDNA derived from T cells, B-cell-depleted T cells, or PBMCs.

The V end was cut by 0 bases, the J end by 1 base, with 8 bases between. CDR1 and CDR2 from the germline V gene are SGHRS and YFSETQ. The CDR3 sequence is 15 residues long. Authors' methods: Nucleated cell number was recorded as an estimate derived from reference gene primer amplification. TCRdb keeps only in-frame clones here, not all; method: immunoSEQ multiplex PCR. V and J calls and clone size come straight from that table; D and trimming were deduced from the DNA. The top ten hold about 5% of the sample, which has around 75,000 clones, 79% seen once. This chain joins TRBV5-1 and TRBJ1-3, with D hard to call. The sequencing input was peripheral blood. The TCR originated in a woman aged 80 or older with active or convalescent COVID-19. The CDR3 DNA sequence: TGCGCCAGCAGCTTGGCCGGGATGTCTGGAAACACCATATATTTT. It translates to CASSLAGMSGNTIYF.